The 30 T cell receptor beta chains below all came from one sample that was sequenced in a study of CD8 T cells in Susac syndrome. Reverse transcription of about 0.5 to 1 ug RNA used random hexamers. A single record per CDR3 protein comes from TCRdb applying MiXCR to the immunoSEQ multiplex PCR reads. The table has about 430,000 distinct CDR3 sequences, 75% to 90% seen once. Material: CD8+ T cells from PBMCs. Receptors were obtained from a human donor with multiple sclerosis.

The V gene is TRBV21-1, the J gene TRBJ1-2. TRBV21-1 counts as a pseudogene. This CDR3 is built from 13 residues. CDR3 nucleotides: TGTGCCAGCACCCCGACGGACTTGTATGGCTACACCTTC. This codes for CASTPTDLYGYTF.

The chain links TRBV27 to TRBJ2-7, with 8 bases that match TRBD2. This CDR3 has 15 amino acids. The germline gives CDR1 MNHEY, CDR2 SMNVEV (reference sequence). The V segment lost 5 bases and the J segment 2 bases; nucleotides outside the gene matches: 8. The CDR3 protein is CASSPLERETYEQYF. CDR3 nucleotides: TGTGCCAGCAGTCCCCTTGAGCGGGAGACCTACGAGCAGTACTTC.

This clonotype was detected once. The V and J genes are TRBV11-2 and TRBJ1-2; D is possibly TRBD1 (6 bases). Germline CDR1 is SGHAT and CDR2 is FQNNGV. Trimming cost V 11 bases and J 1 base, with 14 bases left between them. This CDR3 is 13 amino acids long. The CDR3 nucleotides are TGTGCCGGGAGCAGGACAGTTAACTATGGCTACACCTTC. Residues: CAGSRTVNYGYTF.

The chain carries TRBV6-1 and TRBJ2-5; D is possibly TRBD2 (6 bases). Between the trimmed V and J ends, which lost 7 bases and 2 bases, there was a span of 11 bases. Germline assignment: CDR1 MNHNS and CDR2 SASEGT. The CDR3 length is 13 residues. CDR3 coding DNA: TGTGCCAGCACCACGGGGGAACAAGAGACCCAGTACTTC. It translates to CASTTGEQETQYF.

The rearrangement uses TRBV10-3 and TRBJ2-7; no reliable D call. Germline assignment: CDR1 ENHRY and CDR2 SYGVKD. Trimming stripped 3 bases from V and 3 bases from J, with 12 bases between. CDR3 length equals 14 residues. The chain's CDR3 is CAISDSESHYEQYF. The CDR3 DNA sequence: TGTGCCATCAGTGACTCTGAGAGCCACTACGAGCAGTACTTC.

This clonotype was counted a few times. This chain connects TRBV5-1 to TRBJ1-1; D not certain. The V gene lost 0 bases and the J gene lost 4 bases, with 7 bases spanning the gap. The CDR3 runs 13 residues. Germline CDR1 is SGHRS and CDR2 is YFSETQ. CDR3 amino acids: CASSLVAGTEAFF. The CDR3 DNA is TGCGCCAGCAGCTTGGTTGCTGGCACTGAAGCTTTCTTT. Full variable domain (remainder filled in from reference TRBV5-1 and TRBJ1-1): KAGVTQTPRYLIKTRGQQVTLSCSPISGHRSVSWYQQTPGQGLQFLFEYFSETQRNKGNFPGRFSGRQFSNSRSEMNVSTLELGDSALYLCASSLVAGTEAFFGQGTRLTVV.

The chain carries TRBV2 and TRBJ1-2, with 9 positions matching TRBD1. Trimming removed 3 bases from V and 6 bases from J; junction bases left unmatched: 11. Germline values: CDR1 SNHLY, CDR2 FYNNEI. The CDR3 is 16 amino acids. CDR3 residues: CASSDRDREIGHGYTF. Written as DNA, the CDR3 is TGTGCCAGCAGTGATAGGGACAGGGAAATTGGCCATGGCTACACCTTC.

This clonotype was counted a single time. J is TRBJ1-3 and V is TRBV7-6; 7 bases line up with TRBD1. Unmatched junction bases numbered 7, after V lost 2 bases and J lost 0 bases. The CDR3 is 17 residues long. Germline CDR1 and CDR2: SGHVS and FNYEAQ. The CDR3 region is CASSLLRDRDSGNTIYF. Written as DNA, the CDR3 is TGTGCCAGCAGCTTACTTCGGGACAGAGACTCTGGAAACACCATATATTTT.

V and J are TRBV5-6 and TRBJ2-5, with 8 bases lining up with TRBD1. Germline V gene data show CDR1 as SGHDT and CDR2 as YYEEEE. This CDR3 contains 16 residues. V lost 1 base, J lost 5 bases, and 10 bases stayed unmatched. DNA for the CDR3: TGTGCCAGCAGCTTGTCGGGCAGGGGGCGAATGGAGACCCAGTACTTC. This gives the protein CASSLSGRGRMETQYF. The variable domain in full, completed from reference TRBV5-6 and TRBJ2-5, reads DAGVTQSPTHLIKTRGQQVTLRCSPKSGHDTVSWYQQALGQGPQFIFQYYEEEERQRGNFPDRFSGHQFPNYSSELNVNALLLGDSALYLCASSLSGRGRMETQYFGPGTRLLVL.

This CDR3 is CSAREITYEQYF. The CDR3 DNA reads as TGCAGTGCTAGGGAGATAACCTACGAGCAGTACTTC. The chain has TRBV20-1 and TRBJ2-7; D gene uncertain. The CDR3 contains 12 residues. V lost 3 bases to trimming and J lost 2 bases, with 8 bases between them. Germline V gives CDR1 DFQATT, CDR2 SNEGSKA (reference sequence).

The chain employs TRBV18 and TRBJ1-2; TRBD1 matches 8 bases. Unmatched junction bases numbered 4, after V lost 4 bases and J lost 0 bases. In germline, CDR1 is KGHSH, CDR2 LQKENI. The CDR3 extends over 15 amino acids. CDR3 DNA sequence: TGTGCCAGCTCACGGAGACAGGGGACTAACTATGGCTACACCTTC. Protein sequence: CASSRRQGTNYGYTF.

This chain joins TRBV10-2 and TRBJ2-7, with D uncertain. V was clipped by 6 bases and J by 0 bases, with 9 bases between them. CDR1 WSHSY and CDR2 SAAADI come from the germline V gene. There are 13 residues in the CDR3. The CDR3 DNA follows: TGCGCCAGCAGGGACCGACTCTCCTACGAGCAGTACTTC. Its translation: CASRDRLSYEQYF.

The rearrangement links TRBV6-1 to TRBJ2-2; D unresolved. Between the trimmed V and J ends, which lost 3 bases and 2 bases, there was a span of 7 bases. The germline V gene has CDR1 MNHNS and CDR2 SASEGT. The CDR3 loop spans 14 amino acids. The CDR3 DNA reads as TGTGCCAGCAGTGATGAAAATAACACCGGGGAGCTGTTTTTT. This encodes CASSDENNTGELFF.

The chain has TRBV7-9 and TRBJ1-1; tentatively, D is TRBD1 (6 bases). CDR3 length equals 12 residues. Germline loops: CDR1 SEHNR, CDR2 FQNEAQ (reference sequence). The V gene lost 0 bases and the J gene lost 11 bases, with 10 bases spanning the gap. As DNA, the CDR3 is TGTGCCAGCAGCTTAGCGCAAGGGGGGGCTTTCTTT. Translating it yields CASSLAQGGAFF. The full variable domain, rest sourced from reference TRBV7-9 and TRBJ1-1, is DTGVSQNPRHKITKRGQNVTFRCDPISEHNRLYWYRQTLGQGPEFLTYFQNEAQLEKSRLLSDRFSAERPKGSFSTLEIQRTEQGDSAMYLCASSLAQGGAFFGQGTRLTVV.

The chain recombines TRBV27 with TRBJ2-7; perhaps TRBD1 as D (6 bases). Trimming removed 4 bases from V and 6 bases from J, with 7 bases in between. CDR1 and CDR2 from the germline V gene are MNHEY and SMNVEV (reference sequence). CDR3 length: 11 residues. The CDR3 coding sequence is TGTGCCAGCAGTTGGGGGCGCGAGCAGTACTTC. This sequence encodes CASSWGREQYF.

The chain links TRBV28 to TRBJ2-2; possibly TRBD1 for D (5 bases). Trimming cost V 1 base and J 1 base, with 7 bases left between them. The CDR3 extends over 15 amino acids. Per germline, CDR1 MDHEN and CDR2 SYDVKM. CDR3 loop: CASSLSGLNTGELFF. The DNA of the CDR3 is TGTGCCAGCAGTTTATCAGGGCTGAACACCGGGGAGCTGTTTTTT.

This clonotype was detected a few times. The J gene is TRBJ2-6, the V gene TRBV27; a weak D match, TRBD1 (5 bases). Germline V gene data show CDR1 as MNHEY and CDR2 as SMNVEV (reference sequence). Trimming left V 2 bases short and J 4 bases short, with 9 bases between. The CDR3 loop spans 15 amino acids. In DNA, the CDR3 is TGTGCCAGCAGTTTAATAGGGGCCGGGGCCAACGTCCTGACTTTC. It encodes CASSLIGAGANVLTF.

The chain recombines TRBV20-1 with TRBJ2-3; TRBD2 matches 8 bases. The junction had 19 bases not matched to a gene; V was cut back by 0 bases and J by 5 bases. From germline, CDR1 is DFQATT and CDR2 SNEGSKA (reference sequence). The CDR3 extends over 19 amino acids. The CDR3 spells CSARDLYSPSGSPEDTQYF. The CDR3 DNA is TGCAGTGCTAGAGATCTCTACAGCCCGAGCGGGAGTCCCGAAGATACGCAGTATTTT.

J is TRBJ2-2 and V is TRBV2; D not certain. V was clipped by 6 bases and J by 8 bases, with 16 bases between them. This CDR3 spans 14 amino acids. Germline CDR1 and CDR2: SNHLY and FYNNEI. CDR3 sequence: CASSAGSSSGELFF. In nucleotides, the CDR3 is TGTGCCAGCAGCGCCGGGTCAAGCAGTGGGGAGCTGTTTTTT. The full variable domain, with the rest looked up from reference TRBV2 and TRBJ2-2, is EPEVTQTPSHQVTQMGQEVILRCVPISNHLYFYWYRQILGQKVEFLVSFYNNEISEKSEIFDDQFSVERPDGSNFTLKIRSTKLEDSAMYFCASSAGSSSGELFFGEGSRLTVL.

The CDR3 region is CAWSDTVTGELFF. The CDR3 DNA follows: TGTGCCTGGAGTGATACAGTCACCGGGGAGCTGTTTTTT. The V call is TRBV30, the J call TRBJ2-2; no clear D gene. CDR3 length equals 13 residues. Germline CDR1 and CDR2: GTSNPN and SVGIG (reference sequence). Trimming shortened V by 1 base and J by 4 bases, and 7 bases separated the two germline ends.

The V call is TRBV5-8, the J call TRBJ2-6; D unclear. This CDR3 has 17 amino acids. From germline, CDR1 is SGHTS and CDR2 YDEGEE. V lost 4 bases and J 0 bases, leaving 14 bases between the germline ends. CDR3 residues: CASSLPTRRSGANVLTF. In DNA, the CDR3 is TGTGCCAGCAGCCTCCCGACACGACGCTCTGGGGCCAACGTCCTGACTTTC.

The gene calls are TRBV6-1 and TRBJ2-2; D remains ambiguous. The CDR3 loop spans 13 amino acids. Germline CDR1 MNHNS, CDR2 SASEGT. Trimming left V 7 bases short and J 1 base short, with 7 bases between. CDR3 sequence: CASNLMNTGELFF. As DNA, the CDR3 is TGTGCCAGCAATTTAATGAACACCGGGGAGCTGTTTTTT.

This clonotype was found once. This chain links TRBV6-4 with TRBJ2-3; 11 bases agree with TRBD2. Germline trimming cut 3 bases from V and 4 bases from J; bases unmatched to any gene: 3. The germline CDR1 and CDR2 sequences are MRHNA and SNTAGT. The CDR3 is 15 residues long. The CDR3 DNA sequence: TGTGCCAGCAGTGAAAATAGCGGGGGGGCAGATACGCAGTATTTT. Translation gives CASSENSGGADTQYF.

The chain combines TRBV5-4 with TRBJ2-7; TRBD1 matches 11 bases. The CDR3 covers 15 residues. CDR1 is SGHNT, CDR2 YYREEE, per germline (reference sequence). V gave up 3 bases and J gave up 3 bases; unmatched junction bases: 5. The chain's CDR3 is CASSWWGTGGYEQYF. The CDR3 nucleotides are TGTGCCAGCAGCTGGTGGGGGACAGGGGGCTACGAGCAGTACTTC.

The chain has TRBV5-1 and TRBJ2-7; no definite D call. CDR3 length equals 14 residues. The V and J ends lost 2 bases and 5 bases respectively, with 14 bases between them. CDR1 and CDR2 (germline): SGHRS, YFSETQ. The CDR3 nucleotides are TGCGCCAGCAGCTTAGACGGACCTTCGGACGAGCAGTACTTC. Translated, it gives CASSLDGPSDEQYF.

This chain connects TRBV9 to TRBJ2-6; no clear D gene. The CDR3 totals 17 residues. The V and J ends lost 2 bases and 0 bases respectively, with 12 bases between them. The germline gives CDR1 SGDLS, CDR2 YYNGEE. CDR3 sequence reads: CASSVGPRGSGANVLTF. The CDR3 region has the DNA TGTGCCAGCAGCGTGGGCCCCAGAGGCTCTGGGGCCAACGTCCTGACTTTC.

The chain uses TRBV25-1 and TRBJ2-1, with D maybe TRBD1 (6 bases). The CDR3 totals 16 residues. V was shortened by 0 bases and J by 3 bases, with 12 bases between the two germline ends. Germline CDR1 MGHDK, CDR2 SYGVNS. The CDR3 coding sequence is TGTGCCAGCAGTGAATATATTGGGGGCTACTACAATGAGCAGTTCTTC. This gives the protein CASSEYIGGYYNEQFF. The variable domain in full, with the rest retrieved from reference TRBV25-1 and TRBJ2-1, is EADIYQTPRYLVIGTGKKITLECSQTMGHDKMYWYQQDPGMELHLIHYSYGVNSTEKGDLSSESTVSRIRTEHFPLTLESARPSHTSQYLCASSEYIGGYYNEQFFGPGTRLTVL.

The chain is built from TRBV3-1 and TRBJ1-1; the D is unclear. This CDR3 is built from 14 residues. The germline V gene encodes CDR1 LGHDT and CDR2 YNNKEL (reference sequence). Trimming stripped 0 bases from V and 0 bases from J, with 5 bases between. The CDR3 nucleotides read TGTGCCAGCAGCCAAGATAAAGTGAACACTGAAGCTTTCTTT. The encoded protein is CASSQDKVNTEAFF.

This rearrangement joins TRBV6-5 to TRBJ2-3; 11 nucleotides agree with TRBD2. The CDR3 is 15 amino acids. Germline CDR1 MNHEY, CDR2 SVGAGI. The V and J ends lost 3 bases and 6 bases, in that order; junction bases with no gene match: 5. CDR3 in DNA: TGTGCCAGCAGTTATATAGCGGGAGGGGGGGATACGCAGTATTTT. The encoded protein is CASSYIAGGGDTQYF.

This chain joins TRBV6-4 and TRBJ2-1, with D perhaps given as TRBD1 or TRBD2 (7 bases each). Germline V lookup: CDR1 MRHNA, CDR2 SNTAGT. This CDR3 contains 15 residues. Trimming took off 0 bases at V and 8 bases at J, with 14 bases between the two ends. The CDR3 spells CASSDSIRGGDEQFF. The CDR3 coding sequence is TGTGCCAGCAGTGACTCAATCAGGGGGGGAGATGAGCAGTTCTTC.